The source of this T cell receptor beta chain is a study of blood T cell repertoires in COVID-19. Study in general: COVID-19 samples, acute and convalescent, were from the United States, Italy and Spain. T cells, B-cell-depleted T cells, or PBMCs provided the cDNA or gDNA that served as material.

This CDR3 is built from 17 residues. The germline gives CDR1 SGHDT, CDR2 YYEEEE. The V gene end was trimmed by 2 bases and the J gene end by 7 bases; junction bases not matched to a gene: 11. As originally analysed: Amplification of reference gene primers was used by the study to estimate nucleated cell counts. Repertoires were generated with immunoSEQ multiplex PCR, while TCRdb's copy carries only in-frame clones and drops some. That table supplies the V and J calls and clone size; D and trimming were determined from the DNA. There are a few hundred thousand clones in the sample; around 80% occur only once, and about 9% lies in the top ten.

Material: peripheral blood. The TCR comes from a man aged 50-59 years with active or convalescent COVID-19. The V and J genes are TRBV5-6 and TRBJ2-1; 11 bases map to TRBD2. The CDR3 here is CASSFIAGGSSENEQFF. The CDR3 nucleotides read TGTGCCAGCAGCTTTATAGCGGGAGGGAGCTCGGAGAATGAGCAGTTCTTC.